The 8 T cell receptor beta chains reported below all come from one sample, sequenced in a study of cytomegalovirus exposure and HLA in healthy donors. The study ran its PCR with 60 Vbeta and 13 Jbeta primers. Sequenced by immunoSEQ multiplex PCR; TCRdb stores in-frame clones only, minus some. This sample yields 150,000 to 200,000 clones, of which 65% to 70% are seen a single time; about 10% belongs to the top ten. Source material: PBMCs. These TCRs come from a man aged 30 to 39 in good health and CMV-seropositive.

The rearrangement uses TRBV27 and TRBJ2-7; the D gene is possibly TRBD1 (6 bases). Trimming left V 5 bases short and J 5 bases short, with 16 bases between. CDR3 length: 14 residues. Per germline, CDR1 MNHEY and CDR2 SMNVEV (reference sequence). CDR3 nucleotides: TGTGCCAGCAGTCCCTCAACCCAGGGGCACGAGCAGTACTTC. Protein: CASSPSTQGHEQYF.

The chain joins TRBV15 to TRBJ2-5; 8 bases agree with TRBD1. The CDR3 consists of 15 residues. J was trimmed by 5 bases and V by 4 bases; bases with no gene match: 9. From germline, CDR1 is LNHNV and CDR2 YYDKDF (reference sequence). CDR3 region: CATSTRQGARETQYF. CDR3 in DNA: TGTGCCACCAGCACGAGGCAGGGGGCACGGGAGACCCAGTACTTC. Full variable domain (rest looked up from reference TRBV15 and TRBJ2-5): DAMVIQNPRYQVTQFGKPVTLSCSQTLNHNVMYWYQQKSSQAPKLLFHYYDKDFNNEADTPDNFQSRRPNTSFCFLDIRSPGLGDTAMYLCATSTRQGARETQYFGPGTRLLVL.

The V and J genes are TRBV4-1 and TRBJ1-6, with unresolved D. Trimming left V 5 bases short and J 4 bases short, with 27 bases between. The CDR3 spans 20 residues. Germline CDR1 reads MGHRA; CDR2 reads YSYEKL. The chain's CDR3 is CASSYQTPTPRGRYNSPLHF. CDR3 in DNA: TGCGCCAGCAGCTACCAAACACCGACGCCCCGGGGAAGATATAATTCACCCCTCCACTTT.

The CDR3 region has the DNA TGTGCCAGTACCGGGACAGGAGGCGAGCAGTACTTC. Protein sequence: CASTGTGGEQYF. V gene TRBV19 combines with J gene TRBJ2-7, with 8 bases identical to TRBD1. The CDR3 extends over 12 amino acids. Germline V gene sequence: CDR1 LNHDA, CDR2 SQIVND (reference sequence). V lost 7 bases to trimming and J lost 6 bases; unmatched junction nucleotides: 5. The variable domain in full, with the rest retrieved from reference TRBV19 and TRBJ2-7, is DGGITQSPKYLFRKEGQNVTLSCEQNLNHDAMYWYRQDPGQGLRLIYYSQIVNDFQKGDIAEGYSVSREKKESFPLTVTSAQKNPTAFYLCASTGTGGEQYFGPGTRLTVT.

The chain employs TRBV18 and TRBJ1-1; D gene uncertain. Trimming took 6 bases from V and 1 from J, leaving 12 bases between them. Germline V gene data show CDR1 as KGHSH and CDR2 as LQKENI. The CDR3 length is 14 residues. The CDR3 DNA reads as TGTGCCAGCTCCCTCGGGGAGGGGAACACTGAAGCTTTCTTT. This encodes CASSLGEGNTEAFF.

CDR3 loop: CATSREAGDSYEQYF. The CDR3, as DNA: TGTGCCACCAGCAGAGAAGCGGGAGACTCCTACGAGCAGTACTTC. V gene TRBV15 combines with J gene TRBJ2-7, with 8 bases identical to TRBD2. The J segment lost 0 bases and the V segment lost 0 bases, leaving 1 base of the junction unmatched. Germline assignment: CDR1 LNHNV and CDR2 YYDKDF (reference sequence). The length of the CDR3 is 15 residues.

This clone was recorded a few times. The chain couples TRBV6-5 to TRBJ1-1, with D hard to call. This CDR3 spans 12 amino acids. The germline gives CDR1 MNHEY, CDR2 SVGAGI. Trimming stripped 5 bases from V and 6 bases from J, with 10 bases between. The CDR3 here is CASSSGSSEAFF. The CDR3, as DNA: TGTGCCAGCAGTAGCGGTAGTTCTGAAGCTTTCTTT.

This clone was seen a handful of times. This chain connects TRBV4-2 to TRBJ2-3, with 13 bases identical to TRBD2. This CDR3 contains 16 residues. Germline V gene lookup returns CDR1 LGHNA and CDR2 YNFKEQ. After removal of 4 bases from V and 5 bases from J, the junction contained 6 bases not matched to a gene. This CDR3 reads CASSPRTSGSRDTQYF. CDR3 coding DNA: TGTGCCAGCAGCCCTAGGACTAGCGGGAGTCGAGATACGCAGTATTTT.